The clone carrying this T cell receptor (beta chain) was seen ten or more times. This specimen belongs to a study of identical twins. The CDR3 extends over 14 amino acids. The germline gives CDR1 SGHVS, CDR2 FQNEAQ. Trimming removed 5 bases at V and 7 bases at J, with 16 bases between. Template switching created a universal primer site, and the cDNA included unique molecular identifiers. TCRdb analysed the 5' RACE reads with MiXCR anew, one entry per CDR3 protein. The sample carries 200,000 to 250,000 distinct CDR3 sequences, roughly a tenth recorded once. The receptor was derived from a man aged 45 to 65 in good health. The rearrangement links TRBV7-8 to TRBJ2-3; tentative D call: TRBD2 (6 bases). Sequenced material: memory T cells sorted from blood. This CDR3 is CASSRGLGLNTQYF. The CDR3 nucleotides are TGTGCCAGCAGCCGAGGACTGGGACTCAATACGCAGTATTTT.